The present T cell receptor beta chain was sequenced within a study of regulatory T cells in long-lasting Graves disease. Regarding time point: newly diagnosed GD, antithyroid drugs for less than 3 months. Following extraction of RNA from PBMCs, that RNA was used to make the TCR library. This clonotype was counted ten times or more. Through Arm-PCR of CDR3 regions and iRepertoire HTBI primers, TCR beta libraries were built. TCRdb processed the multiplex PCR reads anew with MiXCR; each CDR3 protein has one entry. The data contain roughly 380,000 distinct CDR3 sequences, roughly a sixth of them seen just once; the ten biggest clones take up 30%. Another study also made use of these data, one on T cells in Graves' hyperthyroidism and ophthalmopathy. That publication notes: The HTBI primer set served for first-round RT-PCR of the TCR CDR3.

The sequence came from a man aged 40-50 years with Graves disease. Sample: peripheral blood mononuclear cells (PBMCs), taken at new diagnosis, from a patient treated with antithyroid drugs.

The chain's CDR3 is CASSLERGRSYGYTF. The CDR3 DNA is TGTGCCAGCAGCTTAGAGCGGGGCCGTTCCTATGGCTACACCTTC. This chain connects TRBV11-2 to TRBJ1-2, with D maybe TRBD1 (5 bases). The germline gives CDR1 SGHAT, CDR2 FQNNGV. The CDR3 length is 15 residues. Trimming removed 0 bases from V and 4 bases from J, with 12 bases in between. Supplemented by reference TRBV11-2 and TRBJ1-2, the full variable domain reads EAGVAQSPRYKIIEKRQSVAFWCNPISGHATLYWYQQILGQGPKLLIQFQNNGVVDDSQLPKDRFSAERLKGVDSTLKIQPAKLEDSAVYLCASSLERGRSYGYTFGSGTRLTVV.